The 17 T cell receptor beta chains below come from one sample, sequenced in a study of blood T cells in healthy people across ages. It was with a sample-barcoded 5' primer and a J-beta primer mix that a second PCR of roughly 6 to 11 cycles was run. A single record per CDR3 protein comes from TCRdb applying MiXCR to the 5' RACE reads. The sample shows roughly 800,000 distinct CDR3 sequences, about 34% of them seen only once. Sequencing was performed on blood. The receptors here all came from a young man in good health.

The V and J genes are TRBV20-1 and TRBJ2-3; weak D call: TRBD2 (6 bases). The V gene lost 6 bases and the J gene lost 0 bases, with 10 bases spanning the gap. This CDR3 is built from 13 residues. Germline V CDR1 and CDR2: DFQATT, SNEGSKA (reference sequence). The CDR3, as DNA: TGCAGTGCCCGGGACTTTAGCACAGATACGCAGTATTTT. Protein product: CSARDFSTDTQYF.

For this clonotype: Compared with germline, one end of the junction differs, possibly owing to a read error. CDR3 sequence: CSVEEEAGGGYDYTF. The DNA for the CDR3 is TGCAGCGTTGAGGAGGAGGCAGGGGGCGGCTATGACTACACCTTC. The chain combines TRBV29-1 with TRBJ1-2; 8 nucleotides line up with TRBD1. The CDR3 sequence is 15 residues long. Germline CDR1 reads SQVTM; CDR2 reads ANQGSEA.

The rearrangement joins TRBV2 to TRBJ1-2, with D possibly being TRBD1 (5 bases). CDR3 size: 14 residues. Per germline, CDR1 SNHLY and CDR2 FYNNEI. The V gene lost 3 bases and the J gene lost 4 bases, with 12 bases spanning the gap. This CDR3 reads CASSDGGVVYGYTF. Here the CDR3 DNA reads TGTGCCAGCAGTGATGGAGGGGTGGTCTATGGCTACACCTTC.

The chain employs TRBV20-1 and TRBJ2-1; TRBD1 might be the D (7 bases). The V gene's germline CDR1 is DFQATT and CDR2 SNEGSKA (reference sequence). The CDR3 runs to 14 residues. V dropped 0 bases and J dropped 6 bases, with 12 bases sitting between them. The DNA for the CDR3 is TGCAGTGCTAGAGATGCAGGGGGACTCAATGAGCAGTTCTTC. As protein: CSARDAGGLNEQFF.

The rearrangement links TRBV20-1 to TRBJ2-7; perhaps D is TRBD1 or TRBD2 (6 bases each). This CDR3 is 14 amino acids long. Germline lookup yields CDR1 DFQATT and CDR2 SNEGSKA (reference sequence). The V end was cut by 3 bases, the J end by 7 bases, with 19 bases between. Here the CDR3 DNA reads TGCAGTGCTAGGAGGGCACAGGGACTCGGGGAGCAGTACTTC. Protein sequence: CSARRAQGLGEQYF.

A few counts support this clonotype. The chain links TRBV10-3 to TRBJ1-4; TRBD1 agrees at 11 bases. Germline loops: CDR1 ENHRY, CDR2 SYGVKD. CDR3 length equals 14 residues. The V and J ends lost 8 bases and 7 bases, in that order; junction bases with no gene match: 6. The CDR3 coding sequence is TGTGCCATCCAGGAAGGGACAGGGGGTGAAAAACTGTTTTTT. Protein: CAIQEGTGGEKLFF.

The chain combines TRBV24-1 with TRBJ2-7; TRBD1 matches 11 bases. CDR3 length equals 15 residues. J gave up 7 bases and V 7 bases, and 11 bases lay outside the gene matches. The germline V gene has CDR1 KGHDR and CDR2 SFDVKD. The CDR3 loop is CATSRAGQGVDEQYF. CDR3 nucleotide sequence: TGTGCCACCAGCCGAGCGGGACAGGGGGTCGATGAGCAGTACTTC.

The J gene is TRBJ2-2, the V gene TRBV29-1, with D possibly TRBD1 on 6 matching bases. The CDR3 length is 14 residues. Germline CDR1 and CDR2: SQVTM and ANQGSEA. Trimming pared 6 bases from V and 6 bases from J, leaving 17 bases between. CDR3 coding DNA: TGCAGCGTGTACACAGGGCGGGTCGCCGGGGAGCTGTTTTTT. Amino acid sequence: CSVYTGRVAGELFF.

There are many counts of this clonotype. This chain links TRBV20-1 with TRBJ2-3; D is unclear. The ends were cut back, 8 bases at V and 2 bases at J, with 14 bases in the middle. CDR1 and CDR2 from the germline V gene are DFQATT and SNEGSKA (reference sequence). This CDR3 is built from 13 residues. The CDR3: CSTAIHITDTQYF. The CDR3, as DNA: TGCAGTACAGCGATCCATATCACAGATACGCAGTATTTT.

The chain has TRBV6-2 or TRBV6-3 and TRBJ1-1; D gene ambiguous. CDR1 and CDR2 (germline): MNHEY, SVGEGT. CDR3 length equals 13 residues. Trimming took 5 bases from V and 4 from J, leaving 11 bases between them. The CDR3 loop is CASSHSRTTEAFF. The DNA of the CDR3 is TGTGCCAGCAGTCATTCCCGGACCACTGAAGCTTTCTTT.

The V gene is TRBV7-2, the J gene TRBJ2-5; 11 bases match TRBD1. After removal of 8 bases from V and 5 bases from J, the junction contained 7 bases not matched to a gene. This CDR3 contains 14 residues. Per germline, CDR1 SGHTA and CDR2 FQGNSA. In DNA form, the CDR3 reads TGTGCCAGCCGCGAGGACAGGGGGCTGGAGACCCAGTACTTC. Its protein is CASREDRGLETQYF. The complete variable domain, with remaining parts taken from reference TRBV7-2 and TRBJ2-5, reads GAGVSQSPSNKVTEKGKDVELRCDPISGHTALYWYRQSLGQGLEFLIYFQGNSAPDKSGLPSDRFSAERTGGSVSTLTIQRTQQEDSAVYLCASREDRGLETQYFGPGTRLLVL.

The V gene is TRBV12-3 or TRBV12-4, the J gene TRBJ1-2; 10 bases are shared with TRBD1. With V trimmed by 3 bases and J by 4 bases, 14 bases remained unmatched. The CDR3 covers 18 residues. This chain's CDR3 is CASSFGTGEDFLRYGYTF. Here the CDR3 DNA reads TGTGCCAGCAGTTTTGGGACAGGGGAGGACTTCCTCCGCTATGGCTACACCTTC.

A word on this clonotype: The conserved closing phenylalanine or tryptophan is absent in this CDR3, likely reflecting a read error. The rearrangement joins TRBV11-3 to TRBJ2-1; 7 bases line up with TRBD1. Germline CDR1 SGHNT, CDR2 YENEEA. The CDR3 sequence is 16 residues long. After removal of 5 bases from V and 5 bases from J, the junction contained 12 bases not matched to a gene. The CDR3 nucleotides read TGTGCCAGCAGCCTAGGGACGACAGGGAGACACAATGAGCAGTTCCTC. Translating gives CASSLGTTGRHNEQFL.

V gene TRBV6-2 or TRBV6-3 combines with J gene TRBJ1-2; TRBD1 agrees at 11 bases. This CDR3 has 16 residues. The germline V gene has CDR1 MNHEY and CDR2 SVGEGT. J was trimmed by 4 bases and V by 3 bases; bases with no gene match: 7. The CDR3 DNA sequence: TGTGCCAGCAGTTATGAGAGGACAGGGGGCGCCTATGGCTACACCTTC. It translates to CASSYERTGGAYGYTF.

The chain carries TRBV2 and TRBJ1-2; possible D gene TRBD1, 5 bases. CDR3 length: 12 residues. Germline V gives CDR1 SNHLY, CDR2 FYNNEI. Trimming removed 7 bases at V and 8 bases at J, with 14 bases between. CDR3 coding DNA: TGTGCCAGCACCCAGGGCCGGGAAGGCTACACCTTC. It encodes CASTQGREGYTF.

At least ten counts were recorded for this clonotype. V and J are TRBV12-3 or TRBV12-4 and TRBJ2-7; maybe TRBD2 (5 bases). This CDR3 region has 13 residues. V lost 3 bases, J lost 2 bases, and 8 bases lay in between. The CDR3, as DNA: TGTGCCAGCAGTTTTAGAGGGACCTACGAGCAGTACTTC. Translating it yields CASSFRGTYEQYF.

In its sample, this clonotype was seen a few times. The CDR3 region is CASSLTFTGANGYTF. The CDR3 coding sequence is TGTGCCAGCAGCTTAACCTTCACAGGGGCGAATGGCTACACCTTC. V is TRBV7-3 and J is TRBJ1-2; 7 bases are a match to TRBD1. Germline CDR1 SGHTA, CDR2 FQGTGA. The CDR3 extends over 15 amino acids. V gave up 0 bases and J gave up 6 bases; unmatched junction bases: 7.